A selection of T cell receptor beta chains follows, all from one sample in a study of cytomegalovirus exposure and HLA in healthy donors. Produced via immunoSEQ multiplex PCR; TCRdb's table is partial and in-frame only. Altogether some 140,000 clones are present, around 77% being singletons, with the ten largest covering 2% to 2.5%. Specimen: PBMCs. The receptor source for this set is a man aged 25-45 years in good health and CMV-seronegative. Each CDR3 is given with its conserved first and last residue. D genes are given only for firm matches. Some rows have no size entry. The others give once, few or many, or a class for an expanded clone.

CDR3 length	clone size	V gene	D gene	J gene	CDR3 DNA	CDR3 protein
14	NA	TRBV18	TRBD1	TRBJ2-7	TGTGCCAGCTCACCTGGGACAGGGGGGTACGAGCAGTACTTC	CASSPGTGGYEQYF
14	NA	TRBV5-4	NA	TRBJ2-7	TGTGCCAGCAGCTGGGGGACAAGAACCTACGAGCAGTACTTC	CASSWGTRTYEQYF
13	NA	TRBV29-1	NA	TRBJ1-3	TGCAGCGTTGAAGATCAGGACAGTAGGCACATATATTTT	CSVEDQDSRHIYF
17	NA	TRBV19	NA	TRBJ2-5	TGTGCCAGTAGTATGGGACTCCAAGCGACCCATGGGGAGACCCAGTACTTC	CASSMGLQATHGETQYF
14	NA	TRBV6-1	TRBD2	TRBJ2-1	TGTGCCAGCAGTGAGACTAGCGGGAGGGGTGAGCAGTTCTTC	CASSETSGRGEQFF
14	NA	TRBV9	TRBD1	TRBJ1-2	TGTGCCAGCAGCGCCAATGAGGGGGCCTATGGCTACACCTTC	CASSANEGAYGYTF
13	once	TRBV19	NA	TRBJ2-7	TGTGCCAGTAGTCCCGGGAACTCCTACGAGCAGTACTTC	CASSPGNSYEQYF
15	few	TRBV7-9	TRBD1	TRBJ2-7	TGTGCCAGCAGCTTAGAAAAGACAGGGTCCAACGAGCAGTACTTC	CASSLEKTGSNEQYF
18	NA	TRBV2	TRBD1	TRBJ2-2	TGTGCCAGCAGCGTACGACAGGGGGGCAACGCGAACACCGGGGAGCTGTTTTTT	CASSVRQGGNANTGELFF
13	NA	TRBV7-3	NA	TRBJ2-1	TGTGCCAGCAGCTTTGGAGAGGGCAATGAGCAGTTCTTC	CASSFGEGNEQFF
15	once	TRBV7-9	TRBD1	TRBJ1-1	TGTGCCAGCGCGTCGAGGGGACAGGGGTTCACTGAAGCTTTCTTT	CASASRGQGFTEAFF
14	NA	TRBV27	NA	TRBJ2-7	TGTGCCAGCAGTTTCAGCGGGCGCTCCTACGAGCAGTACTTC	CASSFSGRSYEQYF
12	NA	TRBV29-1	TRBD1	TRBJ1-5	TGCAGCGTAAGACAGGGGAATCAGCCCCAGCATTTT	CSVRQGNQPQHF
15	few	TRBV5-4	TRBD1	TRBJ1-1	TGTGCCAGCAGCTTTCCGACAGGGACGAACACTGAAGCTTTCTTT	CASSFPTGTNTEAFF
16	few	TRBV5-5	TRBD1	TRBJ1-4	TGTGCCAGCAGCCTACAGGGGGCTAGTAATAATGAAAAACTGTTTTTT	CASSLQGASNNEKLFF
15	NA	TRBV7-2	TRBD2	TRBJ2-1	TGTGCCAGCAGCTTCGGACTAGCGGGAGGTTATGAGCAGTTCTTC	CASSFGLAGGYEQFF
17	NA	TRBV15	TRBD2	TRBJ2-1	TGTGCCACCAGCAGAGCCCCCAGGCTAGCGGGACGGGATGAGCAGTTCTTC	CATSRAPRLAGRDEQFF
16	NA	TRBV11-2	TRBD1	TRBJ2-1	TGTGCCAGCAGCCCCCAGACAGGGGGCGATGTCAATGAGCAGTTCTTC	CASSPQTGGDVNEQFF
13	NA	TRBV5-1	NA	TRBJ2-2	TGCGCCAGCGGCAGCGGAGACACCGGGGAGCTGTTTTTT	CASGSGDTGELFF
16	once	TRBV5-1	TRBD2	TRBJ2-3	TGCGCCAGCAGCTCGGGACTAGCGGGAGTCACAGATACGCAGTATTTT	CASSSGLAGVTDTQYF
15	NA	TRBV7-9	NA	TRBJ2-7	TGTGCCAGCAGCTTAGGTACGGGTGTCAGCTACGAGCAGTACTTC	CASSLGTGVSYEQYF
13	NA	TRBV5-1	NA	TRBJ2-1	TGCGCCAGCAGCTTGGGGACTACCAATGAGCAGTTCTTC	CASSLGTTNEQFF
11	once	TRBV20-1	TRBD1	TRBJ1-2	TGCAGTGCAGCGACAGGGGTAGGCTACACCTTC	CSAATGVGYTF
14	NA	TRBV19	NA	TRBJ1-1	TGTGCCAGTAGTATCGTGGCGGAAACGAGAGAAGCTTTCTTT	CASSIVAETREAFF
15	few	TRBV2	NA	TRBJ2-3	TGTGCCAGCAGTGAAAGCGGGCGTATCACAGATACGCAGTATTTT	CASSESGRITDTQYF
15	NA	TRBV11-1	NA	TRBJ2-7	TGTGCCAGCAGCACTCCCTATGAGGGGGCCTACGAGCAGTACTTC	CASSTPYEGAYEQYF
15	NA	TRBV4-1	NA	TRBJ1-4	TGCGCCAGCAGCCGAAACAGGGTGGATAATGAAAAACTGTTTTTT	CASSRNRVDNEKLFF
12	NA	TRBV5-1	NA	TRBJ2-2	TGCGCCAGCAGCTCCCAGGCCGGGGAGCTGTTTTTT	CASSSQAGELFF
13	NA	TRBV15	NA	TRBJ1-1	TGTGCCACCAGCGGGGCGATGAACACTGAAGCCTTCTTT	CATSGAMNTEAFF
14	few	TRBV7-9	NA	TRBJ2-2	TGTGCCAGCAGCTTATCAAGCAACACCGGGGAGCTGTTTTTT	CASSLSSNTGELFF
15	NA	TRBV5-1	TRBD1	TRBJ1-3	TGCGCCAGCAGCTTGGGGGGACAGGGGAGGAACACCATATATTTT	CASSLGGQGRNTIYF
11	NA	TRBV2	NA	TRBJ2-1	TGTGCCAGCAGACCTCAGAATGAGCAGTTCTTC	CASRPQNEQFF
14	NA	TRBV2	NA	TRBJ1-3	TGTGCCAGCAGTCCAGGGTTTCCGGGAAACACCATATATTTT	CASSPGFPGNTIYF
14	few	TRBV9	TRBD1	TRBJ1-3	TGTGCCAGCACCCCGCAGGGGGAGGGAAACACCATATATTTT	CASTPQGEGNTIYF
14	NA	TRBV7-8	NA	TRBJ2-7	TGTGCCAGCAGCTTAGTCGGGAGCTCCTACGAGCAGTACTTC	CASSLVGSSYEQYF
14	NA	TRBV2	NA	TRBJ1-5	TGTGCCAGCAGTGCGGGGACGGGAGTGGCGTCCCAGCATTTT	CASSAGTGVASQHF
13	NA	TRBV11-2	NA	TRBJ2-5	TGTGCCAGCAACCCCAGGCAAGGAGAGACCCAGTACTTC	CASNPRQGETQYF
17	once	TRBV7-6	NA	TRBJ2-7	TGTGCCAGCAGCTTAGCAGGTGGGGGCCCAAGCTCCTACGAGCAGTACTTC	CASSLAGGGPSSYEQYF
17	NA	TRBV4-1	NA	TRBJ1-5	TGCGCCAGCAGCCAAGGGAGCACCAATCCCTTTTATCAGCCCCAGCATTTT	CASSQGSTNPFYQPQHF
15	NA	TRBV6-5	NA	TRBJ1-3	TGTGCCAGCAGTCGAGGCAAGAGCTCTGGAAACACCATATATTTT	CASSRGKSSGNTIYF
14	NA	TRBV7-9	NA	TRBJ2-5	TGTGCCAGCAGCTTAAGAGGCAGCTGGGAGACCCAGTACTTC	CASSLRGSWETQYF
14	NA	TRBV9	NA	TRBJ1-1	TGTGCCAGCAGCGTAGCTATGGGGGGAACTGAAGCTTTCTTT	CASSVAMGGTEAFF
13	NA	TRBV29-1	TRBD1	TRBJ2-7	TGCAGCGTTGAAGCAAGCAGGGGGCTTGAGCAGTACTTC	CSVEASRGLEQYF
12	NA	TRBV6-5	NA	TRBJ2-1	TGTGCCAGCAGGAATCTTCGGGGTGAGCAGTTCTTC	CASRNLRGEQFF
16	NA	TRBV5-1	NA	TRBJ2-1	TGCGCCAGCAGCCAATGGACTGACCCCCCCTACAATGAGCAGTTCTTC	CASSQWTDPPYNEQFF
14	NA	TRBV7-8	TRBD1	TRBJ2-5	TGTGCCAGCAGCTTACCGACAGGGGAAGAGACCCAGTACTTC	CASSLPTGEETQYF
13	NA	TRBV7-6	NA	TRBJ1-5	TGTGCCAGCAGCCCCGGGAGCAATCAGCCCCAGCATTTT	CASSPGSNQPQHF
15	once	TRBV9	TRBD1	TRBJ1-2	TGTGCCAGCAGCGTAGGGGGGACAGGGTCGTATGGCTACACCTTC	CASSVGGTGSYGYTF
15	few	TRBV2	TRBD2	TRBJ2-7	TGTGCCAGCAGTGAACAGGTAGCGGGAGGATACGAGCAGTACTTC	CASSEQVAGGYEQYF
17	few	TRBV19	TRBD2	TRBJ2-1	TGTGCCAGTAACCCGGCTAGCGGGAGTGGGTCTTACAATGAGCAGTTCTTC	CASNPASGSGSYNEQFF
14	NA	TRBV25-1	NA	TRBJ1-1	TGTGCCAGCAGTGTCGGGGGGGGTAACACTGAAGCTTTCTTT	CASSVGGGNTEAFF
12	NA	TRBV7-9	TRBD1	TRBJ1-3	TGTGCCAGCAGGGGGACAGGGGGCACCATATATTTT	CASRGTGGTIYF
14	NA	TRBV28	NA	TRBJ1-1	TGTGCCAGCACCATTAACGGGATGGGCACTGAAGCTTTCTTT	CASTINGMGTEAFF